The entry below gives a single T cell receptor beta chain sequence along with its context. Relative to the germline gene, one junction end is altered; a read error may explain this. The data belong to a study of shared clonotypes between healthy human individuals. The CDR3 spans 14 residues. Looked up from germline, CDR1 is MNHEY and CDR2 is SMNVEV (reference sequence). Only in-frame clones appear in the TCRdb table, and some are missing; sequencing was by immunoSEQ multiplex PCR. The profile shows some 2,100,000 clones, about 93% of them singletons. Cells designated naive CD8 were CD45RO-negative and were positively selected for CCR7, with terminally differentiated effector memory CD45RA+ cells excluded.

The chain combines TRBV27 with TRBJ1-1; the match to TRBD1 covers 7 bases. The receptor comes from a man aged 18 to 30 in good health. Some clones in this sample may be carry-over from other donors' samples. Source material: naive CD8+ T cells from PBMCs. Here the CDR3 DNA reads TGTGCCAGCAGTCCTCAGGGGGGTCACACTGAAACTTTCTTT. This translates into CASSPQGGHTETFF.